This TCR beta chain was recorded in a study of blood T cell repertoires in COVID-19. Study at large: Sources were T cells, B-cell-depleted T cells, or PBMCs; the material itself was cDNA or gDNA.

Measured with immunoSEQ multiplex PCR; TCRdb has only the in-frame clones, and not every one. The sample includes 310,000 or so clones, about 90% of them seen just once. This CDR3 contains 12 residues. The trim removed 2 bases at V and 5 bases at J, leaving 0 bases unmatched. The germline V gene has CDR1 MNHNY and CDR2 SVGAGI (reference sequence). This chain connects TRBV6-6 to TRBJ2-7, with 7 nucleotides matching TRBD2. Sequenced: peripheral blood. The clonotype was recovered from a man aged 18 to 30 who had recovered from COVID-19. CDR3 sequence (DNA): TGTGCCAGCAGTTACGGACTAGACGAGCAGTACTTC. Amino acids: CASSYGLDEQYF.